The 6 T cell receptor beta chains in this list originate from one sample, sequenced in a study of shared clonotypes between healthy human individuals. Profiling relied on immunoSEQ multiplex PCR, and the TCRdb table lists in-frame clones only, not all of them. The data show fewer than 2.5 million clones, 80% to 95% seen once. The sequenced sample consisted of naive CD4+ T cells from PBMCs. Described subset: CD45RA+ positively selected. The receptor set was obtained from a man aged 18 to 29 in good health. Some clones in this sample may be carry-over from other donors' samples.

CDR3 protein: CASSQDRGGYGQPQHF. Here the CDR3 DNA reads TGTGCCAGCAGCCAAGACAGGGGGGGTTACGGTCAGCCCCAGCATTTT. The chain recombines TRBV4-2 with TRBJ1-5; TRBD1 matches at 7 bases. V lost 0 bases to trimming and J lost 6 bases; unmatched junction nucleotides: 8. The CDR3 covers 16 residues. From germline, CDR1 is LGHNA and CDR2 YNFKEQ.

V usage is TRBV28 and J usage is TRBJ2-3; tentatively, D is TRBD2 (5 bases). The V gene's germline CDR1 is MDHEN and CDR2 SYDVKM. Trimming took off 3 bases at V and 4 bases at J, with 17 bases between the two ends. CDR3 size: 16 residues. The CDR3 DNA reads TGTGCCAGCAGTTTGACGGCGGGCCCGCGGTCAGATACGCAGTATTTT. It specifies CASSLTAGPRSDTQYF. Drawing the rest from reference TRBV28 and TRBJ2-3, the complete variable domain is DVKVTQSSRYLVKRTGEKVFLECVQDMDHENMFWYRQDPGLGLRLIYFSYDVKMKEKGDIPEGYSVSREKKERFSLILESASTNQTSMYLCASSLTAGPRSDTQYFGPGTRLTVL.

The chain uses TRBV28 and TRBJ2-1; D might be TRBD1 or TRBD2, each matching 7 bases. Germline assignment: CDR1 MDHEN and CDR2 SYDVKM. Between the trimmed V and J ends, which lost 8 bases and 5 bases, there was a span of 16 bases. This CDR3 is 14 amino acids long. The CDR3 region has the DNA TGTGCCAGCCTTAGGGGAGGGGGCCACAATGAGCAGTTCTTC. It is translated as CASLRGGGHNEQFF.

This chain connects TRBV7-8 to TRBJ1-1; D uncertain. The germline CDR1 and CDR2 sequences are SGHVS and FQNEAQ. This CDR3 is 12 amino acids long. With 6 bases removed from V and 11 bases from J, the gap between germline ends came to 16 bases. In DNA, the CDR3 is TGTGCCAGCAGTCCGGACCGGCGGATGGCTTTCTTT. Its protein product is CASSPDRRMAFF.

This clone was counted only a few times. V usage is TRBV6-5 and J usage is TRBJ1-1, with 7 bases lining up with TRBD1. In germline, CDR1 is MNHEY, CDR2 SVGAGI. The CDR3 is 14 residues long. V was pared by 9 bases and J by 3 bases, with 10 bases of the junction left unmatched. This chain's CDR3 is CASRQGVLHTEAFF. CDR3 sequence (DNA): TGTGCCAGTAGACAGGGTGTTTTGCACACTGAAGCTTTCTTT.

The chain combines TRBV28 with TRBJ2-2; 10 nucleotides line up with TRBD1. The CDR3 runs 16 residues. Germline V gene lookup returns CDR1 MDHEN and CDR2 SYDVKM. Trimming at V came to 6 bases and at J to 0 bases, leaving 4 bases not matched to a gene. CDR3 residues: CASSRQGAANTGELFF. Here the CDR3 DNA reads TGTGCCAGCAGCCGACAGGGGGCGGCGAACACCGGGGAGCTGTTTTTT.